The TCR beta chain under discussion was sequenced for a study of T-cell memory formation after mild COVID-19. The V end was cut by 2 bases, the J end by 12 bases, with 14 bases between. CDR1 GTSNPN and CDR2 SVGIG come from the germline V gene (reference sequence). The CDR3 consists of 12 residues. This clonotype was seen more than once but under ten times. TCRdb analysed the 5' RACE reads with MiXCR anew, one entry per CDR3 protein. This sample has about half a million distinct CDR3 sequences, with 15% to 20% found just once. The origin of this receptor is an adult woman who had mild COVID-19 (a few samples of this study predate the infection). Cell type and time point are not known. What was sequenced was PBMCs or a T cell subset sorted from them (not recorded which). The rearrangement links TRBV30 to TRBJ2-1, with a possible D match to TRBD2 (6 bases). The CDR3 loop is CAWSSTSTGQFF. The DNA of the CDR3 is TGTGCCTGGAGTTCTACTAGCACTGGGCAGTTCTTC. Drawing the rest from reference TRBV30 and TRBJ2-1, the complete variable domain is SQTIHQWPATLVQPVGSPLSLECTVEGTSNPNLYWYRQAAGRGLQLLFYSVGIGQISSEVPQNLSASRPQDRQFILSSKKLLLSDSGFYLCAWSSTSTGQFFGPGTRLTVL.